Only a few counts were recorded for the clone carrying this T cell receptor beta chain. The antigen remains undetermined. V lost 12 bases to trimming and J lost 4 bases, with 17 bases between them. This CDR3 has 13 residues. Germline CDR1 KGHDR, CDR2 SFDVKD. These data are taken from a study of CD8 T cells in ankylosing spondylitis. The study, taken as a whole, reports: What appeared characteristic of ankylosing spondylitis blood was a TCR beta motif of about eight highly homologous variants. Matched ankylosing spondylitis synovial fluid reportedly showed significant enrichment of disease-linked clones. Disease-linked clones bore a CD8+ phenotype and were relatively rare in peripheral blood.

Using quantitative 5'-RACE with molecular barcodes, the authors made TCR beta libraries. One entry per CDR3 protein, called by TCRdb with MiXCR from the 5' RACE reads. The sample lists approximately 520,000 distinct CDR3 sequences, over 4% occurring once. This receptor was taken from a male donor with ankylosing spondylitis. The chain is built from TRBV24-1 and TRBJ1-1, with D tentatively TRBD1 (5 bases). The sequenced sample consisted of blood, either unsorted or a sorted T cell fraction (not recorded which). Written as DNA, the CDR3 is TGTGCCGTCAGGGAGCGCCCAGGCACTGAAGCTTTCTTT. It yields the protein CAVRERPGTEAFF.